This T cell receptor beta chain emerged from a study of T cell responses to AZD1222 COVID-19 vaccine. As for this clone: Its antigen remains unknown.

Study-wide findings and caveats: Researchers report vaccine-associated CD4 TCRs spanning spike, with dominance at 160-218 and 743-854. White British ancestry dominated among donors, who included more females, and clonal diversity was possibly underestimated.

The method was immunoSEQ multiplex PCR; TCRdb's version includes in-frame clones alone and lacks a portion of them. The sample has 110,000 or so clones, approximately 91% seen once. This material consisted of peripheral blood, taken on day 0 of MenACWY control vaccination. This clonotype was sampled from an adult in good health.

Here the CDR3 DNA reads TGTGCCAGCAGCTTGGGACCAATTAGCAATCAGCCCCAGCATTTT. Its translation is CASSLGPISNQPQHF. The chain recombines TRBV5-5 with TRBJ1-5, with D unresolved. CDR3 length: 15 residues. The germline CDR1 and CDR2 sequences are SGHKS and YYEKEE (reference sequence). The V gene lost 0 bases and the J gene lost 0 bases, with 7 bases spanning the gap.